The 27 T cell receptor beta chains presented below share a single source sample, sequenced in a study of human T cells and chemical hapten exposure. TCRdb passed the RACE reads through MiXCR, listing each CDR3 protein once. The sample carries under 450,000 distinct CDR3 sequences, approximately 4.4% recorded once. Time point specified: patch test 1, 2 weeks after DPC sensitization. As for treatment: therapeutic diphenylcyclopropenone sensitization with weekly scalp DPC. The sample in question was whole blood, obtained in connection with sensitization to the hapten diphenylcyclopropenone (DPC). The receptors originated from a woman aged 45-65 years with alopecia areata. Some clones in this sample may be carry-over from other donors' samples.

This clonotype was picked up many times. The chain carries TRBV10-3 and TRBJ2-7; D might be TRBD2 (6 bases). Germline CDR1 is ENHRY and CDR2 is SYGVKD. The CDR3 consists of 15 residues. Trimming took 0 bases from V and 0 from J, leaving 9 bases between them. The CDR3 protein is CAISESAGRSYEQYF. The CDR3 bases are TGTGCCATCAGTGAGTCGGCGGGACGCTCCTACGAGCAGTACTTC.

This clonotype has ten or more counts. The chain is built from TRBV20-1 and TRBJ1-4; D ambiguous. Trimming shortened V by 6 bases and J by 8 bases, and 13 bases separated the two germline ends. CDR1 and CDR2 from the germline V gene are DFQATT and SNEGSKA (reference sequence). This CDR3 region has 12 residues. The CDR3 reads CSAVRQGEKLFF. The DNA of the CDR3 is TGCAGTGCAGTCCGGCAAGGAGAAAAACTGTTTTTT.

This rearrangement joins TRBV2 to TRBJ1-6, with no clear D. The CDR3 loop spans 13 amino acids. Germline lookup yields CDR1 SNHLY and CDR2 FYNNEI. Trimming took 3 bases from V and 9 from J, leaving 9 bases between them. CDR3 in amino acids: CASSDFEGSPLHF. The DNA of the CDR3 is TGTGCCAGCAGTGATTTCGAGGGTTCACCCCTCCACTTT.

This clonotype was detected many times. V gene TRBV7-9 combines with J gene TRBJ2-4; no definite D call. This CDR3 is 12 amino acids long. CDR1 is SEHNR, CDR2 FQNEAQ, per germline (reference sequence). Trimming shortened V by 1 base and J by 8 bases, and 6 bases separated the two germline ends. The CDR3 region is CASSLGSDIQYF. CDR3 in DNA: TGTGCCAGCAGCTTAGGGTCCGACATTCAGTACTTC.

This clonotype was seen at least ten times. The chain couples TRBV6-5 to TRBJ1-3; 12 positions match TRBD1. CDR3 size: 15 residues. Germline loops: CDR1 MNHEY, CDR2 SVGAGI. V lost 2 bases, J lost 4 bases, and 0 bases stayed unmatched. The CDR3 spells CASSYGTGGGNTIYF. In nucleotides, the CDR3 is TGTGCCAGCAGTTACGGGACAGGGGGCGGAAACACCATATATTTT.

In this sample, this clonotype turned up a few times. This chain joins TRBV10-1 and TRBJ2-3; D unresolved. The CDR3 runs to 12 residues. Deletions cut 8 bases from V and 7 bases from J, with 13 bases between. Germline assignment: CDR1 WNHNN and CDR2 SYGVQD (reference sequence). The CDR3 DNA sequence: TGCGCCAGCGGGCCAAGCATGCATACGCAGTATTTT. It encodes CASGPSMHTQYF.

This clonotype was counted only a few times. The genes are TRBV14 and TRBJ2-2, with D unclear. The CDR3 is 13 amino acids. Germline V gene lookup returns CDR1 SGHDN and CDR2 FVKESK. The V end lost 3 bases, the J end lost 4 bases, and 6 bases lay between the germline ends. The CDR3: CASSHSSTGELFF. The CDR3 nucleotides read TGTGCCAGCAGCCACTCCAGCACCGGGGAGCTGTTTTTT.

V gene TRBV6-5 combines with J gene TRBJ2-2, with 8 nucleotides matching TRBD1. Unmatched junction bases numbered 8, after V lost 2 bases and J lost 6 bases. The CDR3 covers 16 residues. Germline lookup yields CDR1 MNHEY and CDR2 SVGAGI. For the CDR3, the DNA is TGTGCCAGCAGTTACAGGCAGGGGGCGCCGGCCGGGGAGCTGTTTTTT. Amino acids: CASSYRQGAPAGELFF.

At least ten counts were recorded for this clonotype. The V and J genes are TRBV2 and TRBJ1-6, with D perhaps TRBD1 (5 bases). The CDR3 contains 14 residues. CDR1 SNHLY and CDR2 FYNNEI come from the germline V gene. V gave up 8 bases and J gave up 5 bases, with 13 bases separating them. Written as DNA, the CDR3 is TGTGCCAGCGGCCGGGACTTTGATAATTCACCCCTCCACTTT. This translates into CASGRDFDNSPLHF.

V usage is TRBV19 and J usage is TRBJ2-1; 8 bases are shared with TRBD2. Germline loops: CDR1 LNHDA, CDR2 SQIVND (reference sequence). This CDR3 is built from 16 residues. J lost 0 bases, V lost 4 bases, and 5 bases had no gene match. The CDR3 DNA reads TGTGCCAGTAGTACAAGCGGGAGTTACTCCTACAATGAGCAGTTCTTC. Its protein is CASSTSGSYSYNEQFF.

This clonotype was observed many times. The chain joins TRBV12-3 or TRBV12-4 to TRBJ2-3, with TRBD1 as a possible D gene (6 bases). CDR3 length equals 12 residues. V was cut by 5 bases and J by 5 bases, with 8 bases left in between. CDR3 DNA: TGTGCCAGCAGTACAGGGTTAGATACGCAGTATTTT. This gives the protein CASSTGLDTQYF.

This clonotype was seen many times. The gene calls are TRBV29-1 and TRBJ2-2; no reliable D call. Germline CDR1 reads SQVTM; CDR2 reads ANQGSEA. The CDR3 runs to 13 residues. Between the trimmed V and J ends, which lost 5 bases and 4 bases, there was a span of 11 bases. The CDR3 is CSVFSPRTGELFF. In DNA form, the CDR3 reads TGCAGCGTTTTCTCACCACGCACCGGGGAGCTGTTTTTT.

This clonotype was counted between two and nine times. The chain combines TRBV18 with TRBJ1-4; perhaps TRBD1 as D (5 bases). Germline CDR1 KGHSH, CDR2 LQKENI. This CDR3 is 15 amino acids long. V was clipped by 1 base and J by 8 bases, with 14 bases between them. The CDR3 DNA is TGTGCCAGCTCACCACGAACAGGCCATCCCGAAAAACTGTTTTTT. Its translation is CASSPRTGHPEKLFF.

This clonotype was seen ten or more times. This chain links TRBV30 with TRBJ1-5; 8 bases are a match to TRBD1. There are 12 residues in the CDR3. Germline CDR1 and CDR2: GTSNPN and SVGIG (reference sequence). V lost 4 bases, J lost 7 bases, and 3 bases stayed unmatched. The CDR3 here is CAWKQGDQPQHF. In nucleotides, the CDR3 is TGTGCCTGGAAACAGGGGGACCAGCCCCAGCATTTT.

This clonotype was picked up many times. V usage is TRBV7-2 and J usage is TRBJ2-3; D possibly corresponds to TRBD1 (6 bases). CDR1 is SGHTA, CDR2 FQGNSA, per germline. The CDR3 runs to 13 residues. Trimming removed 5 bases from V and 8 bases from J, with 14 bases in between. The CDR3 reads CASSPNLGGTQYF. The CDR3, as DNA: TGTGCCAGCAGCCCCAATCTAGGGGGTACGCAGTATTTT.

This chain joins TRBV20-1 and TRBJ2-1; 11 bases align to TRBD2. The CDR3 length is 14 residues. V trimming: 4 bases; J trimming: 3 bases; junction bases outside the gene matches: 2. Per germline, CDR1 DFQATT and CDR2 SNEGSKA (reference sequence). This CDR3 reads CSAMGLAVYNEQFF. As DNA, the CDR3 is TGCAGTGCTATGGGACTAGCGGTCTACAATGAGCAGTTCTTC.

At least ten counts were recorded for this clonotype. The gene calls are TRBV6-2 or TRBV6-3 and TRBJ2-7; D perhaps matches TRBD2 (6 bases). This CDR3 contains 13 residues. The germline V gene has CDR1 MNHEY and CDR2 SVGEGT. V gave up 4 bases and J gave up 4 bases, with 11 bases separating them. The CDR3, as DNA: TGTGCCAGCAGTTCCTCGCGGGATTACGAGCAGTACTTC. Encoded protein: CASSSSRDYEQYF.

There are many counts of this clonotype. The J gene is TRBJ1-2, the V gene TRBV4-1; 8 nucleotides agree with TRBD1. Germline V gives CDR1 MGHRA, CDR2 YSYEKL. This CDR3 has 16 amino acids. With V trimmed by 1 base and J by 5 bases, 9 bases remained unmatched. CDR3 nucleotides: TGCGCCAGCAGCCAAGGCCCGGACAGGGTTACGTATGGCTACACCTTC. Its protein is CASSQGPDRVTYGYTF.

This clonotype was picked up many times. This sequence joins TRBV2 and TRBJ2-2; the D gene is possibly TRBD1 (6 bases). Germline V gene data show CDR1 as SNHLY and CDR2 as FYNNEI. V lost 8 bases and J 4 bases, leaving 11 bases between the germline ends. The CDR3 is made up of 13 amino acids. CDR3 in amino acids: CASSDRGTGELFF. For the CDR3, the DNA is TGTGCCAGCTCGGACAGAGGCACCGGGGAGCTGTTTTTT.

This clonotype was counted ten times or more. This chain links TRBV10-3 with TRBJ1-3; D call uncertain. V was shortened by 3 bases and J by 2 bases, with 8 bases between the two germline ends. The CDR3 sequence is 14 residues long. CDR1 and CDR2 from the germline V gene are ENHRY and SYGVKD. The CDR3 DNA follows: TGTGCCATCAGTGAAAGGGAGACTGGAAACACCATATATTTT. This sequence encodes CAISERETGNTIYF.

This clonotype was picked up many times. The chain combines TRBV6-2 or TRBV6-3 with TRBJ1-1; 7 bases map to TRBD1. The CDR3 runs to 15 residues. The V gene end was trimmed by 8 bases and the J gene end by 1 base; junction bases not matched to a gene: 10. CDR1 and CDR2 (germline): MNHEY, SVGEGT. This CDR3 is CASGDTGVRNTEAFF. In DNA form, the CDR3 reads TGTGCCAGCGGAGACACAGGGGTCAGGAACACTGAAGCTTTCTTT.

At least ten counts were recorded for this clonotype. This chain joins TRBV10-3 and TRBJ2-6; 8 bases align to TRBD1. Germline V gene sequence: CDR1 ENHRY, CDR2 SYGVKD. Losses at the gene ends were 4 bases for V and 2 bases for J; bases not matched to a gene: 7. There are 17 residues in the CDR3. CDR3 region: CAISGDRSLAGANVLTF. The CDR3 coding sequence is TGTGCCATCAGTGGGGACAGGTCTTTGGCTGGGGCCAACGTCCTGACTTTC.

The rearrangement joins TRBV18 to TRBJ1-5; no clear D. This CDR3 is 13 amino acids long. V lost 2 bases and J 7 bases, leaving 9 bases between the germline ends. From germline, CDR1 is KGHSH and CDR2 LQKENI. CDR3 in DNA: TGTGCCAGCTCACCATGGGGAGAGCAGCCCCAGCATTTT. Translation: CASSPWGEQPQHF.

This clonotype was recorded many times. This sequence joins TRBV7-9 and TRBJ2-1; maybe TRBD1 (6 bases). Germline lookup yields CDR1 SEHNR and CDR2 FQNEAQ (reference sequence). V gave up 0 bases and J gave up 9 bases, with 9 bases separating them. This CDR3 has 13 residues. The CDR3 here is CASSLALRGEQFF. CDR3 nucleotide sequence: TGTGCCAGCAGCTTAGCCCTCAGGGGTGAGCAGTTCTTC. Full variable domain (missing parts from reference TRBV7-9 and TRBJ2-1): DTGVSQNPRHKITKRGQNVTFRCDPISEHNRLYWYRQTLGQGPEFLTYFQNEAQLEKSRLLSDRFSAERPKGSFSTLEIQRTEQGDSAMYLCASSLALRGEQFFGPGTRLTVL.

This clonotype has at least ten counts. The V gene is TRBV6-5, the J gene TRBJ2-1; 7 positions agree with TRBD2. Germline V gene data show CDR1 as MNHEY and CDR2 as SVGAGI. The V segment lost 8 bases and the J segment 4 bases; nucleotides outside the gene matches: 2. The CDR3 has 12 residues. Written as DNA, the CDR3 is TGTGCCAGCCAGCGGGAATACAATGAGCAGTTCTTC. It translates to CASQREYNEQFF.

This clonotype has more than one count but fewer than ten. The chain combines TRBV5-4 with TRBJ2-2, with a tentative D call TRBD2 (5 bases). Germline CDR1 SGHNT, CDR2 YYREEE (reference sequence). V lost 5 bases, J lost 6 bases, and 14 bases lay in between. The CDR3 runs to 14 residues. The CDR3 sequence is CASSPTSGSGELFF. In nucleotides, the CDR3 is TGTGCCAGCAGTCCCACTAGTGGTTCCGGGGAGCTGTTTTTT.

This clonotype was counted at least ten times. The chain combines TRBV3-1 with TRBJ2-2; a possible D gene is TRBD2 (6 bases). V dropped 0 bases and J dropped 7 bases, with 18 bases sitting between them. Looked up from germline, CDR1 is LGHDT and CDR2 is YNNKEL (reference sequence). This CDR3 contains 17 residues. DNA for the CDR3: TGTGCCAGCAGCCAAGATGCGGGCGCGGGGTATAGCGGGGAGCTGTTTTTT. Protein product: CASSQDAGAGYSGELFF.